These 8 T cell receptor beta chains came from one sample sequenced in a study of T cells expressing NK-cell markers. From its re-call of the 5' RACE reads, TCRdb lists each CDR3 protein once, without DNA. The sample data list about 260,000 distinct CDR3 sequences. The sample comprised blood T cells: a sorted CD56 or NKG2C T cell subset, CD4+ or CD8+ T cells, or bulk PBMC T cells (not recorded which). These receptors were collected from a man younger than 35 in good health.

The chain employs TRBV12-3 or TRBV12-4 and TRBJ2-7; the TRBD1 assignment by TCRdb is unverifiable without DNA. The CDR3 has 12 amino acids. The CDR3 loop is CASTLLGHEQYF.

J is TRBJ1-4 and V is TRBV28; no DNA is available, so the TRBD1 call from TCRdb remains unchecked. CDR1 MDHEN and CDR2 SYDVKM come from the germline V gene. The CDR3 covers 14 residues. This CDR3 reads CASSYGTAREKLFF.

This chain connects TRBV5-1 to TRBJ2-1; checking the TCRdb D call of TRBD2 is not possible without DNA. Germline CDR1 and CDR2: SGHRS and YFSETQ. The CDR3 is made up of 13 amino acids. The CDR3: CASSSGRYNEQFF.

The rearrangement joins TRBV23-1 to TRBJ2-5; TCRdb gives TRBD2 as the D gene, but with no DNA this cannot be confirmed. TRBV23-1 is an ORF, with its function uncertain. CDR3 length: 17 residues. This CDR3 is CASSQSWIPLRQETQYF.

The chain links TRBV12-3 or TRBV12-4 to TRBJ1-2; as DNA is missing, the TRBD1 call by TCRdb cannot be tested. The CDR3 is 13 residues long. This CDR3 reads CASSPGQGNGYTF.

The genes are TRBV7-9 and TRBJ2-5; as DNA is missing, the TRBD2 call by TCRdb cannot be tested. There are 13 residues in the CDR3. In germline, CDR1 is SEHNR, CDR2 FQNEAQ (reference sequence). CDR3 amino acids: CASSSWGEETQYF.

The gene calls are TRBV27 and TRBJ1-1; TCRdb reports TRBD1, a call that lacks DNA to check it against. The V gene's germline CDR1 is MNHEY and CDR2 SMNVEV (reference sequence). This CDR3 contains 16 residues. The CDR3 reads CASSLTYDRGGTEAFF.

The rearrangement links TRBV5-1 to TRBJ2-5. The CDR3 contains 14 residues. CDR1 is SGHRS and CDR2 is YFSETQ in the germline V gene. The CDR3 here is CASSFSGMQETQYF.